A single sample is the source of the 21 T cell receptor beta chains below, sequenced in a study of T cell responses to AZD1222 COVID-19 vaccine. Only in-frame clones appear in the TCRdb table, and some are missing; sequencing was by immunoSEQ multiplex PCR. The sample consists of 150,000 to 200,000 clones, around 86% of them appearing once. The sample consisted of peripheral blood, taken on day 0 of MenACWY control vaccination. These receptor sequences come from an adult in good health.

The CDR3 is CATSEERESRHEQFF. The CDR3 DNA is TGTGCCACCAGTGAGGAGCGGGAGTCGCGACATGAGCAGTTCTTC. V usage is TRBV24-1 and J usage is TRBJ2-1, with TRBD2 matching over 8 bases. Germline values: CDR1 KGHDR, CDR2 SFDVKD. The length of the CDR3 is 15 residues. V lost 4 bases, J lost 8 bases, and 9 bases stayed unmatched.

This chain uses TRBV30 with TRBJ1-6, with 8 bases that match TRBD1. CDR3 length equals 13 residues. Trimming removed 3 bases from V and 10 bases from J; junction bases left unmatched: 5. Germline CDR1 reads GTSNPN; CDR2 reads SVGIG (reference sequence). The CDR3 sequence is CAWRDRGGSPLHF. CDR3 nucleotide sequence: TGTGCCTGGAGAGACAGGGGAGGGTCACCCCTCCACTTT.

In DNA form, the CDR3 reads TGCAGCGTGGCCGGGACAGGGCCCGCAGATACGCAGTATTTT. Its protein product is CSVAGTGPADTQYF. The genes are TRBV29-1 and TRBJ2-3; 9 nucleotides agree with TRBD1. The germline gives CDR1 SQVTM, CDR2 ANQGSEA. The junction had 8 bases not matched to a gene; V was cut back by 6 bases and J by 4 bases. This CDR3 is built from 14 residues.

About this clone: Other DNA sequences from this sample encode an identical CDR3 as well. The chain joins TRBV5-1 to TRBJ1-2; 10 nucleotides align to TRBD1. Germline assignment: CDR1 SGHRS and CDR2 YFSETQ. The CDR3 has 15 residues. V lost 0 bases and J lost 3; bases outside the gene matches: 2. CDR3 loop: CASSLEGQGDYGYTF. CDR3 sequence (DNA): TGCGCCAGCAGCTTGGAAGGACAGGGGGACTATGGCTACACCTTC.

This clone has more than one count but fewer than ten. The chain joins TRBV3-1 (or the pseudogene TRBV3-2) to TRBJ2-7, with no clear D. Per germline, CDR1 LGHDT and CDR2 YNNKEL (reference sequence). CDR3 length equals 12 residues. V was cut by 3 bases and J by 5 bases, with 8 bases left in between. The CDR3 DNA reads as TGTGCCAGCAGCCAGGGTCTCGACGAGCAGTACTTC. Translating it yields CASSQGLDEQYF.

The count of this clone is one. The rearrangement links TRBV5-6 to TRBJ2-1; D possibly corresponds to TRBD2 (5 bases). The germline V gene has CDR1 SGHDT and CDR2 YYEEEE. The ends were cut back, 1 base at V and 0 bases at J, with 5 bases in the middle. The CDR3 length is 14 residues. CDR3 nucleotides: TGTGCCAGCAGCTTGCGGGGCTCCTACAATGAGCAGTTCTTC. It translates to CASSLRGSYNEQFF.

The V gene is TRBV2, the J gene TRBJ2-3; D not certain. Between the trimmed V and J ends, which lost 10 bases and 1 base, there was a span of 12 bases. The CDR3 spans 13 residues. CDR1 is SNHLY, CDR2 FYNNEI, per germline. CDR3 residues: CATDAIGTDTQYF. In DNA form, the CDR3 reads TGTGCCACCGACGCGATCGGCACAGATACGCAGTATTTT.

The J gene is TRBJ1-3, the V gene TRBV21-1; the table assigns TRBD1, which was not confirmed against the DNA. TRBV21-1 is listed as a pseudogene. The CDR3 has 15 residues. CDR3 bases: TGTGCCAGCAAGGGGACAGGGACCTCTGGAAACACCATATATTTT. As protein: CASKGTGTSGNTIYF.

The J gene is TRBJ2-7, the V gene TRBV7-6; 8 positions match TRBD2. The CDR3 is 15 residues long. Germline lookup yields CDR1 SGHVS and CDR2 FNYEAQ. Trimming at V came to 2 bases and at J to 3 bases, leaving 6 bases not matched to a gene. The CDR3 spells CASSLSGGEGYEQYF. As DNA, the CDR3 is TGTGCCAGCAGCTTATCGGGAGGGGAGGGCTACGAGCAGTACTTC.

This clone was observed once. V and J are TRBV11-2 and TRBJ1-4, with 8 positions matching TRBD1. CDR3 size: 14 residues. CDR1 is SGHAT, CDR2 FQNNGV, per germline. V lost 5 bases to trimming and J lost 7 bases; unmatched junction nucleotides: 6. The CDR3 coding sequence is TGTGCCAGCAGCCAAGGACAGGGACGTGAAAAACTGTTTTTT. Translating it yields CASSQGQGREKLFF.

This clone was recorded a few times. This sequence joins TRBV14 and TRBJ1-1; D is uncertain. Trimming shortened V by 6 bases and J by 1 base, and 9 bases separated the two germline ends. The CDR3 consists of 13 residues. Germline V gene lookup returns CDR1 SGHDN and CDR2 FVKESK. CDR3 nucleotide sequence: TGTGCCAGCAGTCGGGGTTCGAACACTGAAGCTTTCTTT. This gives the protein CASSRGSNTEAFF.

V and J are TRBV7-9 and TRBJ1-6; unclear D gene. The CDR3 is made up of 15 amino acids. V lost 0 bases and J 3 bases, leaving 6 bases between the germline ends. Per germline, CDR1 SEHNR and CDR2 FQNEAQ (reference sequence). The CDR3 loop reads CASSLAAVYNSPLHF. DNA for the CDR3: TGTGCCAGCAGCTTAGCGGCGGTCTATAATTCACCCCTCCACTTT.

This chain uses TRBV7-2 with TRBJ2-1, with a weak D call TRBD2 (5 bases). The CDR3 length is 14 residues. Trimming shortened V by 2 bases and J by 6 bases, and 11 bases separated the two germline ends. CDR1 is SGHTA, CDR2 FQGNSA, per germline. CDR3 nucleotide sequence: TGTGCCAGCAGCTTAATGGGAGTTGGCAATGAGCAGTTCTTC. This gives the protein CASSLMGVGNEQFF.

The V and J genes are TRBV6-2 or TRBV6-3 and TRBJ1-1; the D is unclear. The CDR3 contains 18 residues. Germline CDR1 MNHEY, CDR2 SVGEGT. Trimming stripped 0 bases from V and 0 bases from J, with 17 bases between. The CDR3 sequence: CASSYSQTWTGMNTEAFF. CDR3 coding DNA: TGTGCCAGCAGTTACTCGCAGACTTGGACGGGAATGAACACTGAAGCTTTCTTT.

In the case of this clone: Germline is not matched at one junction end, which may reflect a read error. The genes are TRBV28 and TRBJ2-7; the match to TRBD1 covers 9 bases. Looked up from germline, CDR1 is MDHEN and CDR2 is SYDVKM. The CDR3 length is 15 residues. CDR3 nucleotide sequence: TGTGCCAGCACTCGCACGGGACAGGGCTCCCACGAGCAGTACTTC. Translating gives CASTRTGQGSHEQYF.

The V call is TRBV19, the J call TRBJ2-1; D is perhaps TRBD1 (6 bases). Trimming cost V 1 base and J 8 bases, with 18 bases left between them. CDR1 is LNHDA, CDR2 SQIVND, per germline (reference sequence). The CDR3 consists of 16 residues. CDR3 sequence: CASSIGGGSTFHEQFF. The CDR3 nucleotides are TGTGCCAGTAGTATAGGAGGGGGTTCAACATTCCATGAGCAGTTCTTC. Filled out from reference TRBV19 and TRBJ2-1, the complete variable domain reads DGGITQSPKYLFRKEGQNVTLSCEQNLNHDAMYWYRQDPGQGLRLIYYSQIVNDFQKGDIAEGYSVSREKKESFPLTVTSAQKNPTAFYLCASSIGGGSTFHEQFFGPGTRLTVL.

The genes are TRBV21-1 and TRBJ2-1; the listed D gene, TRBD2, was not tested against the DNA. TRBV21-1 is marked as a pseudogene. The CDR3 totals 19 residues. CDR3 sequence reads: CASSKLGLAGYSSYNEQFF. CDR3 nucleotide sequence: TGTGCCAGCAGCAAACTCGGACTAGCGGGGTATTCTTCCTACAATGAGCAGTTCTTC.

The chain carries TRBV28 and TRBJ2-5; a possible D gene is TRBD1 (6 bases). V dropped 3 bases and J dropped 2 bases, with 10 bases sitting between them. The CDR3 sequence is 14 residues long. Germline V gene data show CDR1 as MDHEN and CDR2 as SYDVKM. CDR3 nucleotide sequence: TGTGCCAGCAGTTTGGGGGCCCCGCAAGAGACCCAGTACTTC. Amino acids: CASSLGAPQETQYF.

This chain uses TRBV16 with TRBJ1-2; maybe TRBD1 (5 bases). The germline CDR1 and CDR2 sequences are KGHSY and FQNENV. The CDR3 covers 15 residues. Trimming shortened V by 1 base and J by 5 bases, and 14 bases separated the two germline ends. Here the CDR3 DNA reads TGTGCCAGCAGCCAATTCCAGGGAGGGCCTTATGGCTACACCTTC. Its protein product is CASSQFQGGPYGYTF.

V and J are TRBV19 and TRBJ2-1, with a tentative D call TRBD2 (5 bases). The CDR3 loop spans 15 amino acids. Trimming took off 0 bases at V and 5 bases at J, with 11 bases between the two ends. Germline V gene lookup returns CDR1 LNHDA and CDR2 SQIVND (reference sequence). Written as DNA, the CDR3 is TGTGCCAGTAGTATAGAGCTAGCCACTAACAATGAGCAGTTCTTC. As protein: CASSIELATNNEQFF.

V and J are TRBV5-3 and TRBJ1-5; D is undetermined. TRBV5-3 is an ORF, and what it does is uncertain. V was clipped by 1 base and J by 3 bases, with 11 bases between them. The CDR3 is 15 residues long. CDR3 DNA sequence: TGTGCCAGAAGCTTGCGGCGTATCTCCAATCAGCCCCAGCATTTT. Protein sequence: CARSLRRISNQPQHF.